This T cell receptor (beta chain) was recovered during a study of blood T cell repertoires in COVID-19. Across the whole study: Spain, Italy and the United States supplied samples that represented acute and convalescent COVID-19. T cells, B-cell-depleted T cells, or PBMCs provided the cDNA or gDNA that served as material.

TCRdb's copy holds only in-frame clones and misses some; the assay was immunoSEQ multiplex PCR. The data contain about 130,000 clones, 83% of them seen just once; the ten biggest clones take up 15% to 20%. Before being deemed recovered, Cohort 3 donors had two negative PCRs, clearance, or symptom resolution. The CDR3 extends over 13 amino acids. V was pared by 10 bases and J by 2 bases, with 5 bases of the junction left unmatched. Germline CDR1 and CDR2: WSHSY and SAAADI. This chain uses TRBV10-2 with TRBJ1-1, with 9 bases that match TRBD1. The sample taken for sequencing was PBMCs or T cells enriched from blood (not recorded which). This TCR came from a man aged 30-40 years who had recovered from COVID-19. In DNA, the CDR3 is TGCGCCACCATGGGACAGGGTAACACTGAAGCTTTCTTT. Translated: CATMGQGNTEAFF.